The subject of this entry is one T cell receptor (beta chain). The CDR3 extends over 16 amino acids. The V end lost 0 bases, the J end lost 0 bases, and 12 bases lay between the germline ends. Per the germline V gene, CDR1 is SQVTM and CDR2 is ANQGSEA. The data belong to a study of CD8 T cells in Susac syndrome. Reverse transcription of roughly 0.45 to 1 ug RNA used random hexamers. Across 54 Vbeta and 13 Jbeta, TCR beta CDR3 was amplified with immunoSEQ multiplex PCR. TCRdb independently ran MiXCR on the immunoSEQ multiplex PCR reads; one entry per CDR3 protein. The profile shows 110,000 or so distinct CDR3 sequences, 85% to 95% of them singletons.

The material sequenced was CD4+ T cells from PBMCs. The clonotype was recovered from a human donor in good health. The genes are TRBV29-1 and TRBJ2-1, with a tentative D call TRBD2 (5 bases). CDR3 DNA: TGCAGCGTTGAAGAGGATCTTGGGAGCTCCTACAATGAGCAGTTCTTC. Protein sequence: CSVEEDLGSSYNEQFF.